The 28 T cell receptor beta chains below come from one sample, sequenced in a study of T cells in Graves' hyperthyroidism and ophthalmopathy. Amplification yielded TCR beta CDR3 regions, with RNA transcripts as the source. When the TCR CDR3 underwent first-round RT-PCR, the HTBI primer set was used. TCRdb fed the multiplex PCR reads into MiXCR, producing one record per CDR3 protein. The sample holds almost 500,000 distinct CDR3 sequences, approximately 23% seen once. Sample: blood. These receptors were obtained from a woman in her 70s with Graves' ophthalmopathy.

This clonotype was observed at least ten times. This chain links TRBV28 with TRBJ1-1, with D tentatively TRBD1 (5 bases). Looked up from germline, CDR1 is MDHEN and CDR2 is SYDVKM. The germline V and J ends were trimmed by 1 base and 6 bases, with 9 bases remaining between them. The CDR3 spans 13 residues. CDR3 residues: CASSLLGVSEAFF. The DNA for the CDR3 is TGTGCCAGCAGTTTATTAGGGGTCTCTGAAGCTTTCTTT.

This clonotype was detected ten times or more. DNA of the CDR3: TGTGCCAGCAGTTTACCGGGACAGAGCTCCTACAATGAGCAGTTCTTC. It specifies CASSLPGQSSYNEQFF. V usage is TRBV27 and J usage is TRBJ2-1, with 7 nucleotides matching TRBD1. The length of the CDR3 is 16 residues. Germline values: CDR1 MNHEY, CDR2 SMNVEV (reference sequence). The trim removed 2 bases at V and 0 bases at J, leaving 4 bases unmatched.

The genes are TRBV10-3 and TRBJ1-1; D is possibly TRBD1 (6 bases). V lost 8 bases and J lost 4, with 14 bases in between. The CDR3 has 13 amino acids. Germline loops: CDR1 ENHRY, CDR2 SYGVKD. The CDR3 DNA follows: TGTGCCATCCGTTCAGTGGGGGCCACTGAAGCTTTCTTT. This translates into CAIRSVGATEAFF.

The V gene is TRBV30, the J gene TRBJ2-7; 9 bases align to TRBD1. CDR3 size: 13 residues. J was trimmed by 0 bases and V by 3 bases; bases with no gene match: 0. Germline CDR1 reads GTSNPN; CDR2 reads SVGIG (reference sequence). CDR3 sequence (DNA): TGTGCCTGGAGGACAGGGGGCTCCTACGAGCAGTACTTC. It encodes CAWRTGGSYEQYF. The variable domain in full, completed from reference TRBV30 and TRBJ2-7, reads SQTIHQWPATLVQPVGSPLSLECTVEGTSNPNLYWYRQAAGRGLQLLFYSVGIGQISSEVPQNLSASRPQDRQFILSSKKLLLSDSGFYLCAWRTGGSYEQYFGPGTRLTVT.

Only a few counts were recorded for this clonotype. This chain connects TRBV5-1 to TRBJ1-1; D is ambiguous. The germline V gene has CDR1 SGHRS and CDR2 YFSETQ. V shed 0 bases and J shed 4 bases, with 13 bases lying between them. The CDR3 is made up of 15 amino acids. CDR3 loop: CASSLEELGSTEAFF. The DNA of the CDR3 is TGCGCCAGCAGCTTGGAGGAGCTGGGATCCACTGAAGCTTTCTTT.

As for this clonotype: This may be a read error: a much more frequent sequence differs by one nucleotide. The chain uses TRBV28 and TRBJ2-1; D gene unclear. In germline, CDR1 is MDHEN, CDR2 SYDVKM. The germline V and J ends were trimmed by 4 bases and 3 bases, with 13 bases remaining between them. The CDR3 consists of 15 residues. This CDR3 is CASSSAVIRYNEQFF. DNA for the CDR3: TGTGCCAGCAGTTCCGCGGTGATACGCTACAATGAGCAGTTCTTC.

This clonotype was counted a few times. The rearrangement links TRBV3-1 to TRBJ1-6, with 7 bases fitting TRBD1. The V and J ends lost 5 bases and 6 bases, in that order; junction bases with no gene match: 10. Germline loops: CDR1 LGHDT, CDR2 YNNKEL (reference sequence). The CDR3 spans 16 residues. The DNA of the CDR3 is TGTGCCAGCAGCTTCTCCGGGACAGAAAGTAATTCACCCCTCCACTTT. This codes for CASSFSGTESNSPLHF.

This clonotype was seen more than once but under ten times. The CDR3 DNA reads as TGTGCCAGTGGGACAGGGTATAGCGGGGAGCTGTTTTTT. Translated: CASGTGYSGELFF. The J gene is TRBJ2-2, the V gene TRBV19; 9 positions match TRBD1. Germline CDR1 is LNHDA and CDR2 is SQIVND (reference sequence). Unmatched junction bases numbered 5, after V lost 8 bases and J lost 7 bases. The CDR3 covers 13 residues.

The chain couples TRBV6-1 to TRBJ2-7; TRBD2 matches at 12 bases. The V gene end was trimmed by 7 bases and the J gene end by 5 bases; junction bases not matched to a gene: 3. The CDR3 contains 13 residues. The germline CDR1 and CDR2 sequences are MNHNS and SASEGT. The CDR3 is CASNRLAGDEQYF. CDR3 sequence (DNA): TGTGCCAGCAATCGACTAGCGGGAGACGAGCAGTACTTC.

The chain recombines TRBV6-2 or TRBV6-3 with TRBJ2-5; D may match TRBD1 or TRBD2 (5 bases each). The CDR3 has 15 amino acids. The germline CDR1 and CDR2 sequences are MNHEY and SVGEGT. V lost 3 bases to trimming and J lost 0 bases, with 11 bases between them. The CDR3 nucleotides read TGTGCCAGCAGTTATCCTGAGGGACACCAAGAGACCCAGTACTTC. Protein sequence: CASSYPEGHQETQYF.

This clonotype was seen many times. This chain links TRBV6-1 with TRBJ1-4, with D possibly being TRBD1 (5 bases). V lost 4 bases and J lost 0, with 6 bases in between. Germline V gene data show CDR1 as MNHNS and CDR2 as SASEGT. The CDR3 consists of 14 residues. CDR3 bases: TGTGCCAGCAGTGGGGGACCAACTAATGAAAAACTGTTTTTT. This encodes CASSGGPTNEKLFF.

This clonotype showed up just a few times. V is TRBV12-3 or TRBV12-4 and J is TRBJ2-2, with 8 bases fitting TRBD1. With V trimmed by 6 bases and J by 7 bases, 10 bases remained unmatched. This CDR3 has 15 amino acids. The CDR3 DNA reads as TGTGCCAGCAGAATAAGACAGGGGTGGGTCGGGGAGCTGTTTTTT. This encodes CASRIRQGWVGELFF.

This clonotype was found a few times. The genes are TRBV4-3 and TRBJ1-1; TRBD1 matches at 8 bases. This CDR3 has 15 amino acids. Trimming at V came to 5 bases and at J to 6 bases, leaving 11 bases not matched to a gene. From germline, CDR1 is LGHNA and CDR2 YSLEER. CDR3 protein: CASSFETGVRAEAFF. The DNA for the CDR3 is TGCGCCAGCAGCTTCGAGACAGGGGTGAGAGCTGAAGCTTTCTTT.

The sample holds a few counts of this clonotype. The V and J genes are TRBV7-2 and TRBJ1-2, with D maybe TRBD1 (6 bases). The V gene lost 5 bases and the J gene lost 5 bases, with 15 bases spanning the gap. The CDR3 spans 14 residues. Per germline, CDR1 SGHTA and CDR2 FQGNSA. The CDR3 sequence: CASSQGPGDYGYTF. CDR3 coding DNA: TGTGCCAGCAGCCAGGGGCCTGGGGATTATGGCTACACCTTC.

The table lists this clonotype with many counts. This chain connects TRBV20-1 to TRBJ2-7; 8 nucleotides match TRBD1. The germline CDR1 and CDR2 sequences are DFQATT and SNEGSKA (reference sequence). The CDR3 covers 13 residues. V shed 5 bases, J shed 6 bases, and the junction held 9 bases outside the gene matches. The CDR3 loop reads CSAPTLRGREQYF. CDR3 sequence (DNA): TGCAGTGCTCCCACGCTCAGGGGGCGCGAGCAGTACTTC.

Here the CDR3 DNA reads TGTGCCAGCAGCCAAGTGCCCAGTCTCTACGAGCAGTACTTC. It is translated as CASSQVPSLYEQYF. The V gene is TRBV3-1, the J gene TRBJ2-7; D unclear. Trimming pared 1 base from V and 3 bases from J, leaving 10 bases between. CDR1 and CDR2 from the germline V gene are LGHDT and YNNKEL (reference sequence). This CDR3 region has 14 residues.

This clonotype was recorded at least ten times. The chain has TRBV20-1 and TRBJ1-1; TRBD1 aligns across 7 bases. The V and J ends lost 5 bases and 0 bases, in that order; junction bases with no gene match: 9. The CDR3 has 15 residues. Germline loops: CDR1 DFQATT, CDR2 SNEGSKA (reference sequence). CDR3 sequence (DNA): TGCAGTGCTGTGGGACAGCGACTAATGAACACTGAAGCTTTCTTT. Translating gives CSAVGQRLMNTEAFF.

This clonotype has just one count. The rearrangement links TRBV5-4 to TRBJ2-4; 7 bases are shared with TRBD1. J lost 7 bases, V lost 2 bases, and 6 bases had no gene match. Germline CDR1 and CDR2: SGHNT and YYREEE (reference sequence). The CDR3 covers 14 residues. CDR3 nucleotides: TGTGCCAGCAGCTTAGGGACAGCTTTGAACATTCAGTACTTC. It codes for CASSLGTALNIQYF.

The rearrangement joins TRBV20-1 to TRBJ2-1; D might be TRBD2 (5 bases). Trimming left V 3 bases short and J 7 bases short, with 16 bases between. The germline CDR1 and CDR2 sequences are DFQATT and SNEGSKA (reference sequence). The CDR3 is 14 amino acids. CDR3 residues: CSARAKGRENEQFF. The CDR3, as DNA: TGCAGTGCTAGGGCTAAAGGGAGAGAGAATGAGCAGTTCTTC.

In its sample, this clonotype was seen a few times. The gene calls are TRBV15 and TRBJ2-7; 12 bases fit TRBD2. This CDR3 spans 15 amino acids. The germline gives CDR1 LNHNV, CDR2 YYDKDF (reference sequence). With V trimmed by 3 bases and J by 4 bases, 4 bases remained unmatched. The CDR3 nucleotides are TGTGCCACCAGCAGCACTAGCGGGAGGAGGTACGAGCAGTACTTC. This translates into CATSSTSGRRYEQYF.

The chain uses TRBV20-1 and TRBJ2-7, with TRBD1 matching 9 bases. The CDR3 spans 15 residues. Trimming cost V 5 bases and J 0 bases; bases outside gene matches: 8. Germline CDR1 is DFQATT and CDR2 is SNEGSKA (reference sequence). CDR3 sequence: CSAEDRDRASYEQYF. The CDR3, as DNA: TGCAGTGCTGAAGATCGGGACAGGGCCTCCTACGAGCAGTACTTC.

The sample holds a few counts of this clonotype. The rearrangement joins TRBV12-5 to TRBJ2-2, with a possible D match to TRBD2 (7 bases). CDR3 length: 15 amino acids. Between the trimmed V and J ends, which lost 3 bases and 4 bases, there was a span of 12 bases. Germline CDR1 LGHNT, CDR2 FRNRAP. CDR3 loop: CASGFRGALTGELFF. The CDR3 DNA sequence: TGTGCTAGTGGTTTTCGGGGGGCGCTCACCGGGGAGCTGTTTTTT. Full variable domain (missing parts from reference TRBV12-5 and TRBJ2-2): DARVTQTPRHKVTEMGQEVTMRCQPILGHNTVFWYRQTMMQGLELLAYFRNRAPLDDSGMPKDRFSAEMPDATLATLKIQPSEPRDSAVYFCASGFRGALTGELFFGEGSRLTVL.

As DNA, the CDR3 is TGCAGCGATCGACAGGGATTTGGGTATGGCTACACCTTC. Translation: CSDRQGFGYGYTF. This chain links TRBV29-1 with TRBJ1-2; 7 bases match TRBD1. Germline trimming cut 7 bases from V and 5 bases from J; bases unmatched to any gene: 10. The CDR3 totals 13 residues. Germline lookup yields CDR1 SQVTM and CDR2 ANQGSEA.

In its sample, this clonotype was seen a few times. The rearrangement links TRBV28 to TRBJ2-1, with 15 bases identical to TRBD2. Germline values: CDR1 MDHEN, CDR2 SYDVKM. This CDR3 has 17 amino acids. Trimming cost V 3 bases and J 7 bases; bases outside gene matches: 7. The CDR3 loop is CASSFRTSGRAPNEQFF. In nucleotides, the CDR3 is TGTGCCAGCAGTTTTCGGACTAGCGGGAGGGCCCCAAATGAGCAGTTCTTC.

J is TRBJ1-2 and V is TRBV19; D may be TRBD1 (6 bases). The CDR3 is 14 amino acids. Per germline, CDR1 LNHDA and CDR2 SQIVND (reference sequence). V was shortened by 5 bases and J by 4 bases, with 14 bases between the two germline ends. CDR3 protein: CASSPRTAIYGYTF. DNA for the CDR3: TGTGCCAGTAGTCCCCGGACAGCGATCTATGGCTACACCTTC.

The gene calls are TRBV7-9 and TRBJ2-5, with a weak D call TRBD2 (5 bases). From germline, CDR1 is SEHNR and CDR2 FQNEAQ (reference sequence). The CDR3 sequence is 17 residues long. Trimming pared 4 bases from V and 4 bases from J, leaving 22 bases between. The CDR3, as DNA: TGTGCCAGCAGCTCACCCCGGGGTCGGCAACGGGGAGAGACCCAGTACTTC. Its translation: CASSSPRGRQRGETQYF. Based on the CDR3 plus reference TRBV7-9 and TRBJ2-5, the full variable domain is DTGVSQNPRHKITKRGQNVTFRCDPISEHNRLYWYRQTLGQGPEFLTYFQNEAQLEKSRLLSDRFSAERPKGSFSTLEIQRTEQGDSAMYLCASSSPRGRQRGETQYFGPGTRLLVL.

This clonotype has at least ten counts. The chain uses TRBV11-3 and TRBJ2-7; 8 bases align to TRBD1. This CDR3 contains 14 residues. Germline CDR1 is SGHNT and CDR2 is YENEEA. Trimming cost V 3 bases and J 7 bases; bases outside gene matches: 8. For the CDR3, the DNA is TGTGCCAGCAGCTTGGGACAGGCGTCTAAAGAGCAGTACTTC. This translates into CASSLGQASKEQYF.

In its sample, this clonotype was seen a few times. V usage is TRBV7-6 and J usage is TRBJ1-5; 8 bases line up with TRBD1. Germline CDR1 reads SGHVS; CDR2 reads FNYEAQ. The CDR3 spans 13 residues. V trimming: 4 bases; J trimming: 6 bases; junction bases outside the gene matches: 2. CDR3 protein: CASSYGQGQPQHF. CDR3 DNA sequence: TGTGCCAGCAGCTATGGACAGGGTCAGCCCCAGCATTTT.